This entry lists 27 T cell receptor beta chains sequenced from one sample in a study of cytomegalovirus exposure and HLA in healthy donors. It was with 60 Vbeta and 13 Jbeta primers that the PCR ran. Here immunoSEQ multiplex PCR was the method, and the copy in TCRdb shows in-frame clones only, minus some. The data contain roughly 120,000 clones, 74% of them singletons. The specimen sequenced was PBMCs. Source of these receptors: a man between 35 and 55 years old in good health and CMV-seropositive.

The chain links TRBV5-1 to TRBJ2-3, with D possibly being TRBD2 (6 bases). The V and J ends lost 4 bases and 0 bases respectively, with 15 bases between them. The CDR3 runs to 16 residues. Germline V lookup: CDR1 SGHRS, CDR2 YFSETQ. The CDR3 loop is CASSPGLSLSTDTQYF. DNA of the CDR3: TGCGCCAGCAGCCCTGGACTATCCCTAAGCACAGATACGCAGTATTTT.

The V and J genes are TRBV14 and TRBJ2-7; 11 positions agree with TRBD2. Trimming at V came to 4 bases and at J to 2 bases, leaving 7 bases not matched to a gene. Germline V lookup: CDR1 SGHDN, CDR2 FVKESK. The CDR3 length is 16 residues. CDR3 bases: TGTGCCAGCAGCCCCGTCCTAGCGGGGGGTGCCTACGAGCAGTACTTC. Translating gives CASSPVLAGGAYEQYF.

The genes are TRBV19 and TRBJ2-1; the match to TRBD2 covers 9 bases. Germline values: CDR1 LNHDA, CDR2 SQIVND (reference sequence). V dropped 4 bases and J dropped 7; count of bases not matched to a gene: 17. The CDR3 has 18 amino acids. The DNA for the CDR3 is TGTGCCAGTAGTAATGCGATATTTATTAGCGGGAGTTCGAATGAGCAGTTCTTC. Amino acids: CASSNAIFISGSSNEQFF.

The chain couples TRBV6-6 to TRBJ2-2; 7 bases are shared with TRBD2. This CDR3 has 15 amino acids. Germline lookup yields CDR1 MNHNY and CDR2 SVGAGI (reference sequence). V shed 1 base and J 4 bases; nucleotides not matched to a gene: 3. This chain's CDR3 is CASSYWGGSTGELFF. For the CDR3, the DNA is TGTGCCAGCAGTTACTGGGGAGGGTCCACCGGGGAGCTGTTTTTT.

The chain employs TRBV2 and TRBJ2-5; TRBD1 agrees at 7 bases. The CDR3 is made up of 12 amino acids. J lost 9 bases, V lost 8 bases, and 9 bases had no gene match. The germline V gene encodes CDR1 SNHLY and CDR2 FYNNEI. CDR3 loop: CASQTGILAQYF. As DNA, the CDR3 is TGTGCCAGCCAGACAGGGATCCTGGCCCAGTACTTC.

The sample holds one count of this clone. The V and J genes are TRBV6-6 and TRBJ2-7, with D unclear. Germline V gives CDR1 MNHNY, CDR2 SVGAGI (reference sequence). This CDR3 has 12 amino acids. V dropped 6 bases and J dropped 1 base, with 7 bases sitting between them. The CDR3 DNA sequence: TGTGCCAGCAGGGAGAAGTCCTACGAGCAGTACTTC. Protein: CASREKSYEQYF.

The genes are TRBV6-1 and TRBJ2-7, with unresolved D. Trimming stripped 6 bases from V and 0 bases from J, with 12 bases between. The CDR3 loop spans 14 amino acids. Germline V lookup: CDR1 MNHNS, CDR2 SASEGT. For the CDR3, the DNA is TGTGCCAGCAGCGCTGGCGGAGCCTCCTACGAGCAGTACTTC. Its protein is CASSAGGASYEQYF.

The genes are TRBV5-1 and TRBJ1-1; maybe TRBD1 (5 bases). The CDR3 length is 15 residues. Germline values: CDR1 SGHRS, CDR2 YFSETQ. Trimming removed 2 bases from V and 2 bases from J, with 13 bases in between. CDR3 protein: CASSFGQTVNTEAFF. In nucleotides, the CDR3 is TGCGCCAGCAGCTTCGGTCAGACAGTCAACACTGAAGCTTTCTTT.

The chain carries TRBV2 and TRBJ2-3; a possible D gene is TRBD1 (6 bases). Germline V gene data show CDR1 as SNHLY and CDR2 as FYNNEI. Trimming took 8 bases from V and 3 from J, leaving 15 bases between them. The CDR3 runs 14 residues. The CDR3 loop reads CASSRNRETDTQYF. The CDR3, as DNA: TGTGCCAGCTCAAGGAACAGGGAAACAGATACGCAGTATTTT.

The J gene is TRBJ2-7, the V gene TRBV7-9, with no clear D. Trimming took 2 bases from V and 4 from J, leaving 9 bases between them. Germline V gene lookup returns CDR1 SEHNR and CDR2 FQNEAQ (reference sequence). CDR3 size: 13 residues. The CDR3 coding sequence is TGTGCCAGCAGCTTATTCGGGTCGTACGAGCAGTACTTC. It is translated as CASSLFGSYEQYF.

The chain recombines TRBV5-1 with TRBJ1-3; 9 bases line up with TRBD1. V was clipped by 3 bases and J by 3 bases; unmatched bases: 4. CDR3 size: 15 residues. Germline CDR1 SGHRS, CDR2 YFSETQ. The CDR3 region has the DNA TGCGCCAGCAGCTGGGGGACAGGGAATGGAAACACCATATATTTT. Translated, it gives CASSWGTGNGNTIYF.

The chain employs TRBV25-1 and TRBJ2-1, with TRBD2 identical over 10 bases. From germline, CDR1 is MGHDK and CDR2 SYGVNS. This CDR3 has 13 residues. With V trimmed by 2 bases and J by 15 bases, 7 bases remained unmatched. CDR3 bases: TGTGCCAGCAGTGAACTAGCGGGGGTATATCCGTTCTTC. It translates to CASSELAGVYPFF.

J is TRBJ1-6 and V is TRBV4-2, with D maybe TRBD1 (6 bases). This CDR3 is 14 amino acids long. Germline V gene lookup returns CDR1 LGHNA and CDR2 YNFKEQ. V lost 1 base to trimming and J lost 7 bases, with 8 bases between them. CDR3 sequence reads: CASSQGTENSPLHF. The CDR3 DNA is TGTGCCAGCAGCCAAGGGACAGAAAATTCACCCCTCCACTTT.

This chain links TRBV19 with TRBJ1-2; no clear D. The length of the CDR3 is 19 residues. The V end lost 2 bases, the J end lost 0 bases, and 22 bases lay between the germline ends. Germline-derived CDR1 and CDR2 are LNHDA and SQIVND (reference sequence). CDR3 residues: CASSITVSREIPTNYGYTF. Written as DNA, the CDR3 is TGTGCCAGTAGTATAACCGTGTCGAGGGAGATCCCCACTAACTATGGCTACACCTTC.

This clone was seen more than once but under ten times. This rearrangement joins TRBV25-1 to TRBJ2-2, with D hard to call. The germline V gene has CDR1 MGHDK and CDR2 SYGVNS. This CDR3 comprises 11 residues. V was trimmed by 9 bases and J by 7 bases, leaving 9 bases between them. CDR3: CASQESGELFF. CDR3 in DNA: TGTGCCAGTCAAGAGAGCGGGGAGCTGTTTTTT. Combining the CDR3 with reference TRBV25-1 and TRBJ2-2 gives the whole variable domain EADIYQTPRYLVIGTGKKITLECSQTMGHDKMYWYQQDPGMELHLIHYSYGVNSTEKGDLSSESTVSRIRTEHFPLTLESARPSHTSQYLCASQESGELFFGEGSRLTVL.

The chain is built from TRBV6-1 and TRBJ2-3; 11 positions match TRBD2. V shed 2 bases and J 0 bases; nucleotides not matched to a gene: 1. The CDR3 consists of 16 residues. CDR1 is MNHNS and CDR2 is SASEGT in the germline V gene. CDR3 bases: TGTGCCAGCAGTGAAACTAGCGGGGGAAGCACAGATACGCAGTATTTT. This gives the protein CASSETSGGSTDTQYF.

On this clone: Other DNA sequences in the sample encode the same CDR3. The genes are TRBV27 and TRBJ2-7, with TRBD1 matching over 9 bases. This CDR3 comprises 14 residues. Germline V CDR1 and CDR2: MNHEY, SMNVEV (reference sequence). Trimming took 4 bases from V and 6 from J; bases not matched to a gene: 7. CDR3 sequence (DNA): TGTGCCAGCAGTTGGGGACAGGGAGTCGGCGAGCAGTACTTC. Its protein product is CASSWGQGVGEQYF.

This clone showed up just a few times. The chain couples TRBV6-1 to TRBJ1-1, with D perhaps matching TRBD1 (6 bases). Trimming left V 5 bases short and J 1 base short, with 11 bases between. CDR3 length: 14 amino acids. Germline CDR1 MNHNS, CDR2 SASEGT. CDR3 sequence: CASSNGQWNTEAFF. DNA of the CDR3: TGTGCCAGCAGTAATGGACAGTGGAACACTGAAGCTTTCTTT.

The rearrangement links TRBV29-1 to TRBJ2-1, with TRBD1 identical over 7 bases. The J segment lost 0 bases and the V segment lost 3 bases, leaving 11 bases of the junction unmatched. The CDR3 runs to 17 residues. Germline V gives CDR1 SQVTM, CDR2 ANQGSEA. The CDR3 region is CSVDPLGTASSYNEQFF. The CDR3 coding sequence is TGCAGCGTTGATCCTCTTGGGACAGCAAGCTCCTACAATGAGCAGTTCTTC.

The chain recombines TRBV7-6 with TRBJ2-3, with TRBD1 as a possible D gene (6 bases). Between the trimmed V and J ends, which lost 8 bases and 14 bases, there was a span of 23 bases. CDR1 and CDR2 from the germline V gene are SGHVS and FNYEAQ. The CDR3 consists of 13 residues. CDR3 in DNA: TGTGCCAGCGGGGGCGGGCCGGCCACAATCCCGTATTTT. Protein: CASGGGPATIPYF. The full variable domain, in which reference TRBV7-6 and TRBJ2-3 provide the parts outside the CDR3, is GAGVSQSPRYKVTKRGQDVALRCDPISGHVSLYWYRQALGQGPEFLTYFNYEAQQDKSGLPNDRFSAERPEGSISTLTIQRTEQRDSAMYRCASGGGPATIPYFGPGTRLTVL.

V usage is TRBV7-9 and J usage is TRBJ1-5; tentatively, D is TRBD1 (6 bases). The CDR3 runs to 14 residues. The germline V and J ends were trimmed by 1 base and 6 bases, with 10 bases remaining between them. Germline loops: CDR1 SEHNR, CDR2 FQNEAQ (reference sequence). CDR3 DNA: TGTGCCAGCAGCTTAGGATCAGGGGCTCAGCCCCAGCATTTT. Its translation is CASSLGSGAQPQHF.

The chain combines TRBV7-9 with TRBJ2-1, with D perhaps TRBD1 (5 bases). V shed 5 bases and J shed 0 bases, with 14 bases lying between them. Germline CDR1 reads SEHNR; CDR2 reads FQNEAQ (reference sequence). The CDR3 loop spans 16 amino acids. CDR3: CASSLAQGGSYNEQFF. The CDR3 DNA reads TGTGCCAGCAGCCTCGCCCAGGGTGGCTCCTACAATGAGCAGTTCTTC.

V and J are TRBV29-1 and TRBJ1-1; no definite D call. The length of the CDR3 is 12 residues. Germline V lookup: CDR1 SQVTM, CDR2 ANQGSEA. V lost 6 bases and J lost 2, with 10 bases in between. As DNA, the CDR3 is TGCAGCGTCTCCAGACAAAACACTGAAGCTTTCTTT. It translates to CSVSRQNTEAFF.

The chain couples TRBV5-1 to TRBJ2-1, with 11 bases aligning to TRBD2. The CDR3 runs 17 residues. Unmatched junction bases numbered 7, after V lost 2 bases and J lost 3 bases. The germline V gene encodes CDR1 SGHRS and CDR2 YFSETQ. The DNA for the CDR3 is TGCGCCAGCAGCTTCGCGACCGGGACTAGCGGCTACAATGAGCAGTTCTTC. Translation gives CASSFATGTSGYNEQFF.

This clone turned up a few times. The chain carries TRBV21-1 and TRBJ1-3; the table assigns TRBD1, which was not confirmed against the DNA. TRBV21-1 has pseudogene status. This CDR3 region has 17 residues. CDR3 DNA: TGTGCCAGCAGCAATAAAACCGCCGGGACAACCGGAAACACCATATATTTT. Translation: CASSNKTAGTTGNTIYF.

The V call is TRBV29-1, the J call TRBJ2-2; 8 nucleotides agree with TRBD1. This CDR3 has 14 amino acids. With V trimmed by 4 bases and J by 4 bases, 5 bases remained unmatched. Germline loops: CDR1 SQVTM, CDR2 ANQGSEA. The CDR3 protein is CSVVDTGGTGELFF. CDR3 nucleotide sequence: TGCAGCGTTGTTGATACAGGGGGCACCGGGGAGCTGTTTTTT.

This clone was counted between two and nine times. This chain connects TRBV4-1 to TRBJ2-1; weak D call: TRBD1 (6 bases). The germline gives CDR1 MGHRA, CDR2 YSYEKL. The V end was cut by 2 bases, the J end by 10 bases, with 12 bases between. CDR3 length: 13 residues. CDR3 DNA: TGCGCCAGCAGCCAATTCGTGGGGGCCGAGCAGTTCTTC. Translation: CASSQFVGAEQFF.